This T cell receptor beta chain was profiled in a study of graft-versus-host responses after intestinal transplantation. At the level of the study: In this cohort, recipients had multivisceral, liver-intestinal, or isolated intestinal transplants.

Regarding the study as a whole: Recipient marrow showed GvH clones, some seen first in ileum or blood.

Concerning this clone: What it binds is unknown.

The CDR3 runs 15 residues. Trimming shortened V by 0 bases and J by 2 bases, and 11 bases separated the two germline ends. Germline CDR1 and CDR2: LGHNA and YNFKEQ. Assay used: immunoSEQ multiplex PCR; TCRdb lists only in-frame clones, some missing. The sample shows around 33,000 clones, about 94% of them seen only once. The sequencing used PBMCs, collected 16 days after intestinal transplant. This sequence joins TRBV4-2 and TRBJ2-7; a weak D match, TRBD1 (6 bases). The sequence derives from a human patient who received an intestinal transplant, so some T cells may come from the graft donor. CDR3 amino acids: CASSQDLTGAYEQYF. The DNA of the CDR3 is TGTGCCAGCAGCCAAGATTTGACAGGTGCCTACGAGCAGTACTTC.